A single sample is the source of the 14 T cell receptor beta chains below, sequenced in a study of blood T cell repertoires in COVID-19. Here immunoSEQ multiplex PCR was the method, and the copy in TCRdb shows in-frame clones only, minus some. The table lists about 95,000 clones, 75% to 90% of them singletons, with under 5.5% in the top ten. The sample was peripheral blood. All receptors come from a man aged 55 to 70 with COVID-19, enrolled during active disease.

The chain employs TRBV7-6 and TRBJ2-1, with 8 bases matching TRBD1. The CDR3 has 16 residues. Germline V CDR1 and CDR2: SGHVS, FNYEAQ. Trimming took 5 bases from V and 0 from J; bases not matched to a gene: 6. The CDR3 is CASSRWDRSSYNEQFF. The CDR3 DNA sequence: TGTGCCAGCAGCCGGTGGGACAGGAGCTCCTACAATGAGCAGTTCTTC.

The V gene is TRBV5-1, the J gene TRBJ2-7, with 9 bases fitting TRBD1. CDR1 and CDR2 from the germline V gene are SGHRS and YFSETQ. There are 15 residues in the CDR3. Germline trimming cut 2 bases from V and 6 bases from J; bases unmatched to any gene: 9. The CDR3 protein is CASSFGTGNPTEQYF. In DNA, the CDR3 is TGCGCCAGCAGCTTCGGGACAGGGAATCCTACCGAGCAGTACTTC.

The chain couples TRBV11-3 to TRBJ2-5; D may be TRBD2 (6 bases). Per the germline V gene, CDR1 is SGHNT and CDR2 is YENEEA. Trimming removed 0 bases at V and 4 bases at J, with 9 bases between. The CDR3 sequence is 14 residues long. CDR3 DNA: TGTGCCAGCAGCTTAGACATGGGGGGAGAGACCCAGTACTTC. This gives the protein CASSLDMGGETQYF.

Only a few counts were recorded for this clone. The genes are TRBV5-1 and TRBJ1-5, with D unresolved. Trimming stripped 0 bases from V and 3 bases from J, with 7 bases between. The CDR3 length is 14 residues. Germline V gives CDR1 SGHRS, CDR2 YFSETQ. The CDR3, as DNA: TGCGCCAGCAGCTTGGGGGCAGACAATCAGCCCCAGCATTTT. Translated, it gives CASSLGADNQPQHF.

This chain links TRBV29-1 with TRBJ1-1, with D maybe TRBD1 (5 bases). The V gene lost 7 bases and the J gene lost 0 bases, with 24 bases spanning the gap. This CDR3 is 17 amino acids long. Germline lookup yields CDR1 SQVTM and CDR2 ANQGSEA. The CDR3, as DNA: TGCAGCGCGGCGAACATCGACAGCCTATATATGAACACTGAAGCTTTCTTT. Its protein product is CSAANIDSLYMNTEAFF.

V is TRBV3-1 (or the pseudogene TRBV3-2) and J is TRBJ2-1; TRBD1 agrees at 7 bases. Germline CDR1 and CDR2: LGHDT and YNNKEL (reference sequence). This CDR3 spans 17 amino acids. After removal of 1 base from V and 3 bases from J, the junction contained 9 bases not matched to a gene. CDR3: CASSQVSTGELYNEQFF. The DNA for the CDR3 is TGTGCCAGCAGCCAAGTATCAACAGGGGAACTCTACAATGAGCAGTTCTTC.

The CDR3 bases are TGTGCCAGCAGCCCCTCCCCGGGAGGCGATGAGCAGTTCTTC. It translates to CASSPSPGGDEQFF. The rearrangement joins TRBV11-3 to TRBJ2-1; 7 bases are a match to TRBD2. Germline V gene lookup returns CDR1 SGHNT and CDR2 YENEEA. Trimming took 5 bases from V and 8 from J; bases not matched to a gene: 9. This CDR3 is 14 amino acids long.

V and J are TRBV3-1 (or the pseudogene TRBV3-2) and TRBJ1-5; 7 bases agree with TRBD1. CDR3 size: 15 residues. V was pared by 2 bases and J by 7 bases, with 8 bases of the junction left unmatched. CDR1 LGHDT and CDR2 YNNKEL come from the germline V gene (reference sequence). The CDR3 sequence is CASSQNRGVGQPQHF. The CDR3 coding sequence is TGTGCCAGCAGCCAAAACAGGGGAGTCGGGCAGCCCCAGCATTTT.

A remark on this clone: An end of the junction differs from the germline gene, which may be a read error. J is TRBJ2-2 and V is TRBV2; 11 nucleotides line up with TRBD1. Per germline, CDR1 SNHLY and CDR2 FYNNEI. CDR3 length: 16 residues. CDR3 loop: CASREGTGGYTGELFF. DNA of the CDR3: TGTGCCAGCAGAGAAGGGACAGGGGGGTACACCGGGGAGCTGTTTTTT.

Points on this clone: The sample carries other DNA sequences with the same CDR3. CDR3 sequence reads: CASTGTGATDTQYF. The CDR3, as DNA: TGTGCCAGCACTGGGACAGGGGCGACAGATACGCAGTATTTT. The genes are TRBV7-9 and TRBJ2-3; 10 nucleotides line up with TRBD1. The CDR3 covers 14 residues. The V segment lost 7 bases and the J segment 3 bases; nucleotides outside the gene matches: 4. The germline V gene encodes CDR1 SEHNR and CDR2 FQNEAQ (reference sequence).

V usage is TRBV20-1 and J usage is TRBJ1-2; D unclear. The V end lost 3 bases, the J end lost 2 bases, and 7 bases lay between the germline ends. The V gene's germline CDR1 is DFQATT and CDR2 SNEGSKA (reference sequence). The CDR3 extends over 12 amino acids. CDR3 in amino acids: CSASHGNYGYTF. In DNA form, the CDR3 reads TGCAGTGCTAGTCACGGGAACTATGGCTACACCTTC.

The chain joins TRBV5-1 to TRBJ2-3, with 13 bases fitting TRBD2. Germline-derived CDR1 and CDR2 are SGHRS and YFSETQ. The length of the CDR3 is 19 residues. Trimming removed 0 bases from V and 0 bases from J; junction bases left unmatched: 7. The DNA of the CDR3 is TGCGCCAGCAGCTTGGGACTAGCGGGAGGTTCATCTAGCACAGATACGCAGTATTTT. It is translated as CASSLGLAGGSSSTDTQYF.

The V and J genes are TRBV7-9 and TRBJ1-2, with D perhaps TRBD1 (6 bases). CDR1 and CDR2 (germline): SEHNR, FQNEAQ (reference sequence). The CDR3 is made up of 15 amino acids. Trimming removed 3 bases at V and 4 bases at J, with 15 bases between. The chain's CDR3 is CASSFSAGVTYGYTF. The CDR3 region has the DNA TGTGCCAGCAGCTTCTCCGCAGGGGTTACCTATGGCTACACCTTC.

The chain carries TRBV20-1 and TRBJ1-5; 7 bases align to TRBD1. Germline V gives CDR1 DFQATT, CDR2 SNEGSKA (reference sequence). With 6 bases clipped from V and 11 bases from J, the junction kept 7 bases outside the gene matches. The CDR3 covers 11 residues. This CDR3 is CSATTGQAQHF. The CDR3 nucleotides are TGCAGTGCGACGACAGGGCAGGCCCAGCATTTT.